The present TCR beta chain was sequenced within a study of Ad26.COV2.S vaccination and SARS-CoV-2 variants. The wider study: Donor was one of the participants in the Ad26.COV2.S arm of the COV1001 trial. Doses of Ad26.COV2.S were injected into muscle once or twice, 56 days apart.

Findings and caveats of the study: Vaccine recipients had higher spike-specific TCR breadth than placebo recipients. Substantial post-vaccination breadth of spike-specific CD8+ and CD4+ T cell responses was reported.

As to this clone: The antigen remains unidentified.

The protocol was immunoSEQ multiplex PCR, while the TCRdb copy is restricted to in-frame clones and leaves out a portion. The data contain 350,000 to 400,000 clones, 70% to 90% of them singletons. Specified treatment: around 19 received Ad26.COV2.S at low or high dose, single or two shots; a few received placebo; per-sample allocation not given. Sampling was performed 63 days after the first vaccine or placebo injection. V lost 8 bases and J lost 1, with 14 bases in between. CDR3 length: 14 residues. Germline V lookup: CDR1 MNHEY, CDR2 SVGAGI. The chain is built from TRBV6-5 and TRBJ1-1, with D maybe TRBD1 (5 bases). The clonotype originates from a person between 18 and 65 years old who received the Ad26.COV2.S COVID-19 vaccine or a placebo. The sample consisted of peripheral blood, taken in a trial of Ad26.COV2.S vaccine versus placebo. CDR3 in DNA: TGTGCCAGCTCTATGGGGCAGGGGAACACTGAAGCTTTCTTT. This sequence encodes CASSMGQGNTEAFF.